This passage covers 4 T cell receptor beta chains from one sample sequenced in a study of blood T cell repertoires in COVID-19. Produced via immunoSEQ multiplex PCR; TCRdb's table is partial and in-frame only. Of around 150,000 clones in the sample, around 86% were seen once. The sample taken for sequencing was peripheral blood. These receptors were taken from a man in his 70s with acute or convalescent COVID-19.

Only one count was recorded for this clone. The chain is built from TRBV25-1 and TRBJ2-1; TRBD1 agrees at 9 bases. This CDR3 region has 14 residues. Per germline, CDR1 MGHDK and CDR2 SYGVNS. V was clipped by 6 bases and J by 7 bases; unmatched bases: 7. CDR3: CASRGDRAANEQFF. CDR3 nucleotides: TGTGCCAGCAGGGGGGACAGGGCGGCGAATGAGCAGTTCTTC.

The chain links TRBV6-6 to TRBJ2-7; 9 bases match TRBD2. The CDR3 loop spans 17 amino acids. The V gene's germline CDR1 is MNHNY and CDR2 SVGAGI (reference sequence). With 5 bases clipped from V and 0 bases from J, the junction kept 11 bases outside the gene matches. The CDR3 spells CASSPVLAGRNSYEQYF. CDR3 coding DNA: TGTGCCAGCAGTCCCGTTCTAGCGGGACGAAACTCCTACGAGCAGTACTTC.

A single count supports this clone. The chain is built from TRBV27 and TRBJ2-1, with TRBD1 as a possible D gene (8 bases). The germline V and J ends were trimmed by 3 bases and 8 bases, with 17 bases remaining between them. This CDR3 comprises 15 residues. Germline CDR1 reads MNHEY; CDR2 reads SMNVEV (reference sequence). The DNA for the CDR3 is TGTGCCAGCAGTTTCAAGCGGACAGGGAGGGATGAGCAGTTCTTC. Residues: CASSFKRTGRDEQFF.

The CDR3 bases are TGCGCCAGCAGCTTGGACAGGGCGGACGGGGAGCTGTTTTTT. This encodes CASSLDRADGELFF. This sequence joins TRBV5-1 and TRBJ2-2; the D gene is possibly TRBD1 (6 bases). CDR3 length equals 14 residues. Germline CDR1 is SGHRS and CDR2 is YFSETQ. V was trimmed by 0 bases and J by 7 bases, leaving 10 bases between them.